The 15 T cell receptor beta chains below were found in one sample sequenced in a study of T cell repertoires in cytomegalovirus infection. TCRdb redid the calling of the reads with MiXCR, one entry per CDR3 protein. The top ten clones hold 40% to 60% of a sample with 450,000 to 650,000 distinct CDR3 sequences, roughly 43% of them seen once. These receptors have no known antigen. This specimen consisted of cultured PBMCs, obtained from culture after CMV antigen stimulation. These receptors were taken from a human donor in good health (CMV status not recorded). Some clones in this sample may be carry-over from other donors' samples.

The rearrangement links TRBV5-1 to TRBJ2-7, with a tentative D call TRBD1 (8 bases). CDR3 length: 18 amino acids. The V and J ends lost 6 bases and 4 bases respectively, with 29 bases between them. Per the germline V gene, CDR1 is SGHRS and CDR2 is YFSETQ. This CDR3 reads CASKSLAGGSGGLYEQYF. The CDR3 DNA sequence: TGCGCCAGCAAGTCCCTGGCAGGGGGCTCCGGGGGACTATACGAGCAGTACTTC.

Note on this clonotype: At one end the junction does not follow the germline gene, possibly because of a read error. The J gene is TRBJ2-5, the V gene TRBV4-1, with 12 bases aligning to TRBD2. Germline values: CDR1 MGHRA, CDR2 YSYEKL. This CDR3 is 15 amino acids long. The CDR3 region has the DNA TGTGCCAGCAGTCAGACTAGCGGGGGAGGAGAGACCCAGTACTTC. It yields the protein CASSQTSGGGETQYF.

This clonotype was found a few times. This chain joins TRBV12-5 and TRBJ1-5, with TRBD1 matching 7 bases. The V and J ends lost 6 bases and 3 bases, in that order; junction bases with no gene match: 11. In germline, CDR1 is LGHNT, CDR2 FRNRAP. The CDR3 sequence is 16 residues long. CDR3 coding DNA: TGTGCTAGTGGACCCGGACAGGTCGTTTACAATCAGCCCCAGCATTTT. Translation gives CASGPGQVVYNQPQHF. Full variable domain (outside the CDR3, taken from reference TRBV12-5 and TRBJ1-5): DARVTQTPRHKVTEMGQEVTMRCQPILGHNTVFWYRQTMMQGLELLAYFRNRAPLDDSGMPKDRFSAEMPDATLATLKIQPSEPRDSAVYFCASGPGQVVYNQPQHFGDGTRLSIL.

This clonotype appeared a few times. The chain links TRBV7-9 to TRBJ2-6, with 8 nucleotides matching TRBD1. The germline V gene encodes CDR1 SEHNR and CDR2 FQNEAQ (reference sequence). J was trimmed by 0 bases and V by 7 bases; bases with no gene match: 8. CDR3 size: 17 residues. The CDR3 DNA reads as TGTGCCAGCACCCAGGGGGCTCTAAGCTCTGGGGCCAACGTCCTGACTTTC. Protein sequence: CASTQGALSSGANVLTF.

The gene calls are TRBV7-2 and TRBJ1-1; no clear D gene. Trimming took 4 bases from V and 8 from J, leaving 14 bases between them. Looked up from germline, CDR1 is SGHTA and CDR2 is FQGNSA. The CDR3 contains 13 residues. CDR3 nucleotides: TGTGCCAGCAGCTCAGATGCTACACGAGAAGCTTTCTTT. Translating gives CASSSDATREAFF.

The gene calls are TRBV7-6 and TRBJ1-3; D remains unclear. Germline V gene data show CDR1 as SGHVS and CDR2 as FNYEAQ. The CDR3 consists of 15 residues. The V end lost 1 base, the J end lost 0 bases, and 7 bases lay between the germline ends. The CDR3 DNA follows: TGTGCCAGCAGCTTAGGTACAAACTCTGGAAACACCATATATTTT. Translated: CASSLGTNSGNTIYF.

Here the CDR3 reads CASSYSTSGRAYNEQFF. CDR3 in DNA: TGTGCCAGCAGTTACTCGACTAGCGGGAGGGCCTACAATGAGCAGTTCTTC. This chain connects TRBV6-2 or TRBV6-3 to TRBJ2-1, with 14 bases identical to TRBD2. The CDR3 extends over 17 amino acids. Trimming cost V 0 bases and J 2 bases; bases outside gene matches: 0. The germline gives CDR1 MNHEY, CDR2 SVGEGT.

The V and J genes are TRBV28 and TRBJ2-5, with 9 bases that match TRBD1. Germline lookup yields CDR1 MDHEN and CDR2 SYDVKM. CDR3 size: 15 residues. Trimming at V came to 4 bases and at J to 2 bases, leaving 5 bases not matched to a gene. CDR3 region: CASSWDRESQETQYF. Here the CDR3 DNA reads TGTGCCAGCAGTTGGGACAGGGAGTCACAAGAGACCCAGTACTTC.

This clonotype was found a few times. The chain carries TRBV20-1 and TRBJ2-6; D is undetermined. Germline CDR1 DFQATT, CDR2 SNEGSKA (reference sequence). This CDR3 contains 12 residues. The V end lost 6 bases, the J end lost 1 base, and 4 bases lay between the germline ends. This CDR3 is CSAISGANVLTF. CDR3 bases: TGCAGTGCAATATCTGGGGCCAACGTCCTGACTTTC.

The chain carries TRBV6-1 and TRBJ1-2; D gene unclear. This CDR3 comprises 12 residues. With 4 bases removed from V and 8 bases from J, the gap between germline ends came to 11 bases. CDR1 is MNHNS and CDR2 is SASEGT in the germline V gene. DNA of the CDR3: TGTGCCAGCAGTGTCAGGTCTGGCGGCTACACCTTC. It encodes CASSVRSGGYTF.

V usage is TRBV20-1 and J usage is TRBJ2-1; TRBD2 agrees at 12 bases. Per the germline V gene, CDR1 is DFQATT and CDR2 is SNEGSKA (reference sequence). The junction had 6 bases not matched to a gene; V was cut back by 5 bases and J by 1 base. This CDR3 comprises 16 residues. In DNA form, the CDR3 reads TGCAGTGCTGGCGGGCTAGCGGGAGGGTCCTACAATGAGCAGTTCTTC. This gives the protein CSAGGLAGGSYNEQFF.

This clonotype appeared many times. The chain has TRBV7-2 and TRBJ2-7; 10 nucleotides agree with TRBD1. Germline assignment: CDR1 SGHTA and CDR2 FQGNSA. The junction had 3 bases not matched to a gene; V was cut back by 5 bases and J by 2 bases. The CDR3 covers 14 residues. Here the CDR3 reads CASSLDRGPYEQYF. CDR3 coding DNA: TGTGCCAGCAGCCTCGACAGGGGGCCCTACGAGCAGTACTTC.

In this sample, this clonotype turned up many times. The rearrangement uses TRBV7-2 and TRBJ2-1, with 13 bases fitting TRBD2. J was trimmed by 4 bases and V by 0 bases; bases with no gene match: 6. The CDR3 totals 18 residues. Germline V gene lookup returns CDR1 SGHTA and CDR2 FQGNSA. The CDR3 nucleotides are TGTGCCAGCAGCTTAGCGTGGGGACTAGCGGGACTATACAATGAGCAGTTCTTC. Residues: CASSLAWGLAGLYNEQFF.

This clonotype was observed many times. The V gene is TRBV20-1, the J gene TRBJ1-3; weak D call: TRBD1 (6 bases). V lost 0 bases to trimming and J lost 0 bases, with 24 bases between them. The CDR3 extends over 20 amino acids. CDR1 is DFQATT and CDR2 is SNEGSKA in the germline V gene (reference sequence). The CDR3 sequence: CSARDPRGGEGVISGNTIYF. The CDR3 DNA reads TGCAGTGCTAGAGATCCGCGCGGGGGCGAGGGCGTGATCTCTGGAAACACCATATATTTT.

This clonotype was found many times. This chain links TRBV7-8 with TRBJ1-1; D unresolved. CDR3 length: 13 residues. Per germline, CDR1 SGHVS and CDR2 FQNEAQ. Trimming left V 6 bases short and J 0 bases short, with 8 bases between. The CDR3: CASRPPVNTEAFF. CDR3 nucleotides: TGTGCCAGCAGACCACCAGTGAACACTGAAGCTTTCTTT.